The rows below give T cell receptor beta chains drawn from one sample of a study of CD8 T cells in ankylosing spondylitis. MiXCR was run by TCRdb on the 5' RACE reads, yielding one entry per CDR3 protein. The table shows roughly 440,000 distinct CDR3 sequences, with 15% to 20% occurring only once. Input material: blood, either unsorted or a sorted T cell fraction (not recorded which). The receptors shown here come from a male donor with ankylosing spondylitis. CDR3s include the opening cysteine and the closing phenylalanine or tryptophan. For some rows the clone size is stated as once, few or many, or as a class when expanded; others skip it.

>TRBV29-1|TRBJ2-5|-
CSVEGAGAKETQYF
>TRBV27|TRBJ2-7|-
CASSLSFYFYEQYF
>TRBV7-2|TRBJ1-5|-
CASSLFAGVGNQPQHF
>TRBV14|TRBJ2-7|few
CASSLSQGREQYF
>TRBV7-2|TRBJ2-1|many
CASSLKSGSYNEQFF
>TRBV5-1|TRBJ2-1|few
CASSFRPTSGAGNEQFF
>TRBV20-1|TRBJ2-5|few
CSARDWSLQSTSGQETQYF
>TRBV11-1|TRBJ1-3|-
CASSSGTTSGNTIYF
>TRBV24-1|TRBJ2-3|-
CATSDSLATDTQYF
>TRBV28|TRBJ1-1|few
CASTTNTEAFF
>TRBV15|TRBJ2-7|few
CATSRDKGGQYF
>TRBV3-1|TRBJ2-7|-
CASSHVMGEQYF
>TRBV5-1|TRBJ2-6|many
CASSRTGVGANVLTF
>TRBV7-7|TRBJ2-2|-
CASSLETSGELFF
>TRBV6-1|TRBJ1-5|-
CASNPPRTGNQPQHF
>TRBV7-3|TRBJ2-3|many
CASSDFSGGQYF
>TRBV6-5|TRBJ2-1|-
CASSSLGSGSLYNEQFF
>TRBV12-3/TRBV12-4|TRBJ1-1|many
CASSLDWNTEAFF
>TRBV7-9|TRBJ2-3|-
CASSLGVTYTDTQYF
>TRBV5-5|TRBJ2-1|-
CASSLVSSLGNEQFF
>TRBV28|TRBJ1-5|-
CASRWDQPGNQPQHF
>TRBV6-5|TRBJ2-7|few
CASSYRLEGEQYF
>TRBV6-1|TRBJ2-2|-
CASRPTSAYTGELFF
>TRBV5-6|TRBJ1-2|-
CASSLARTGGRGYTF
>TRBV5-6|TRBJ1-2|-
CASSLWKGPSGYTF
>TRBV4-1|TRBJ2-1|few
CASKIQFLNNEQFF
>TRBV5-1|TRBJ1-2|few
CASSPSLNGYTF
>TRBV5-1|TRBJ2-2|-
CASSARTGKLFF
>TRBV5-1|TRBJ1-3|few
CASSLWTGQGNTIYF
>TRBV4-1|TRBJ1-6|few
CASSQALTNSPLHF
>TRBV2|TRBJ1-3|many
CASRPGYSGNTIYF
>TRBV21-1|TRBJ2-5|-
CASSKGKGQQGETQYF
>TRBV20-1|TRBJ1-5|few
CSAAQLGYSNQPQHF
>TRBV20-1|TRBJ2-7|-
CSGTESSYEQYF
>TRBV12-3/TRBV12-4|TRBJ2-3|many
CASSSPRGSKERDTQYF
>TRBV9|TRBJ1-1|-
CASSVVPANTEAFF
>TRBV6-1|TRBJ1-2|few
CASSEARGPVYGYTF